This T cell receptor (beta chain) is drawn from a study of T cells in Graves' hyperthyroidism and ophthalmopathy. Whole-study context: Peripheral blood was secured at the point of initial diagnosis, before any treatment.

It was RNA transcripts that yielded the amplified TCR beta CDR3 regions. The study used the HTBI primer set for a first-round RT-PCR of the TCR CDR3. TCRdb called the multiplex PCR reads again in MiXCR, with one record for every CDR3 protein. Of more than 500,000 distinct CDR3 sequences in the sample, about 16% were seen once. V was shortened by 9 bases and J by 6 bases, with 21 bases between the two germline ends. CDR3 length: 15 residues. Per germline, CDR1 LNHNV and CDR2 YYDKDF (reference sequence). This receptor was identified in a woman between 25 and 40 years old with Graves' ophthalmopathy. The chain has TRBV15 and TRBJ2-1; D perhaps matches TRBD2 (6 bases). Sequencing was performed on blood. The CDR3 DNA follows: TGTGCCACTATTAACGGACTACGGTCGGGCAATGAGCAGTTCTTC. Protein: CATINGLRSGNEQFF.